This T cell receptor (beta chain) was retrieved from a study of beta chain features in type 1 diabetes. The collection from each donor was one heparinised blood draw averaging roughly 100 mL. V lost 3 bases, J lost 4 bases, and 3 bases lay in between. CDR1 is SGHTA and CDR2 is FQGNSA in the germline V gene. The CDR3 is 11 amino acids. Every isolated RNA sample was fully reverse transcribed, so sequencing captured expressed TCRB transcripts. Method: immunoSEQ multiplex PCR; TCRdb's copy keeps in-frame clones and lacks some. The sample consists of 600,000 to 750,000 clones, around 12% of them appearing once. Concerning this clone itself: Its antigen is still unknown. The sample has other DNA sequences that encode this CDR3 too.

Study results and caveats: Shorter TCRB CDR3s, moderately but significantly so, marked every one of the four CD4+ subsets in Type 1 diabetes patients. Since sequencing was performed on cDNA, cells with high TCR expression could be over-represented. Lower insertion and higher deletion counts appeared at VDJ junctions in type 1 diabetes patients.

The clonotype originates from a man under 40 with type 1 diabetes. The specimen sequenced was naive CD4+ T cells from blood. This chain connects TRBV7-2 to TRBJ2-5; D remains unclear. CDR3 nucleotide sequence: TGTGCCAGCAGCTTTCGAGAGACCCAGTACTTC. Protein product: CASSFRETQYF.